This passage covers 18 T cell receptor beta chains from one sample sequenced in a study of T cell changes during pregnancy in multiple sclerosis. Using immunoSEQ multiplex PCR, the repertoire was profiled, and TCRdb retains in-frame clones only, with some absent. This sample has 40,000 to 50,000 clones; 80% to 95% occur once, and the top ten carry about 0.65%. This specimen was CD4+ T cells from peripheral blood mononuclear cells, taken before pregnancy. Every receptor here comes from a female donor with multiple sclerosis, enrolled in a pregnancy study.

The gene calls are TRBV7-8 and TRBJ2-7; 13 nucleotides line up with TRBD2. There are 18 residues in the CDR3. Germline CDR1 and CDR2: SGHVS and FQNEAQ. V lost 5 bases and J lost 0; bases outside the gene matches: 10. DNA of the CDR3: TGTGCCAGCAGCGCCCACCGACTAGCGGGGGGCCCCTCCTACGAGCAGTACTTC. Translating gives CASSAHRLAGGPSYEQYF. Complete variable domain (other parts from reference TRBV7-8 and TRBJ2-7): GAGVSQSPRYKVAKRGQDVALRCDPISGHVSLFWYQQALGQGPEFLTYFQNEAQLDKSGLPSDRFFAERPEGSVSTLKIQRTQQEDSAVYLCASSAHRLAGGPSYEQYFGPGTRLTVT.

The chain combines TRBV2 with TRBJ2-7; the D is unclear. This CDR3 region has 14 residues. Germline CDR1 reads SNHLY; CDR2 reads FYNNEI. V gave up 4 bases and J gave up 3 bases, with 13 bases separating them. CDR3 residues: CASSVRLLRYEQYF. The DNA of the CDR3 is TGTGCCAGCAGTGTCAGACTCCTTCGCTACGAGCAGTACTTC.

This sequence joins TRBV27 and TRBJ2-1; 8 positions agree with TRBD1. This CDR3 has 16 amino acids. The germline V gene encodes CDR1 MNHEY and CDR2 SMNVEV (reference sequence). The V gene end was trimmed by 4 bases and the J gene end by 8 bases; junction bases not matched to a gene: 13. The CDR3 sequence: CASSSTGALRRDEQFF. The DNA for the CDR3 is TGTGCCAGCAGTTCGACAGGGGCCCTGCGGAGGGATGAGCAGTTCTTC.

The chain joins TRBV5-1 to TRBJ2-5, with 8 bases that match TRBD2. CDR3 size: 15 residues. Germline V gene data show CDR1 as SGHRS and CDR2 as YFSETQ. J was trimmed by 5 bases and V by 7 bases; bases with no gene match: 13. CDR3 sequence (DNA): TGCGCCAGCGCATTGGACGGGAGGGCCATGGAGACCCAGTACTTC. Translating it yields CASALDGRAMETQYF. The entire variable domain, with the rest obtained from reference TRBV5-1 and TRBJ2-5, is as follows: KAGVTQTPRYLIKTRGQQVTLSCSPISGHRSVSWYQQTPGQGLQFLFEYFSETQRNKGNFPGRFSGRQFSNSRSEMNVSTLELGDSALYLCASALDGRAMETQYFGPGTRLLVL.

The chain uses TRBV7-8 and TRBJ2-7; D gene uncertain. The CDR3 totals 14 residues. CDR1 SGHVS and CDR2 FQNEAQ come from the germline V gene. V was shortened by 4 bases and J by 2 bases, with 12 bases between the two germline ends. CDR3 amino acids: CASSSAPPTYEQYF. Written as DNA, the CDR3 is TGTGCCAGCAGCTCCGCGCCCCCAACCTACGAGCAGTACTTC.

This clone was counted once. The rearrangement joins TRBV21-1 to TRBJ2-7; TRBD2 is the table's D call, not checked against the DNA. TRBV21-1 represents a pseudogene. The CDR3 length is 15 residues. As DNA, the CDR3 is TGTGCCAGCAGCAAGGTGGAGACTCTCATCTACGAGCAGTACTTC. Translated: CASSKVETLIYEQYF.

In this sample, this clone turned up once. This chain connects TRBV18 to TRBJ1-2; 7 positions agree with TRBD1. Germline trimming cut 4 bases from V and 8 bases from J; bases unmatched to any gene: 10. CDR3 length: 14 amino acids. The germline V gene has CDR1 KGHSH and CDR2 LQKENI. This chain's CDR3 is CASSLATGSRGYTF. The CDR3 bases are TGTGCCAGCTCACTTGCGACAGGGTCTAGAGGCTACACCTTC.

This clone showed up just once. CDR3 region: CAWSVSSYEQYF. The CDR3 DNA reads TGTGCCTGGAGTGTCTCGTCCTACGAGCAGTACTTC. The rearrangement uses TRBV30 and TRBJ2-5; no definite D call. The J call may be mistaken, given a closer DNA end match to TRBJ2-7. The CDR3 sequence is 12 residues long. Germline V lookup: CDR1 GTSNPN, CDR2 SVGIG (reference sequence).

This clone was recorded only once. CDR3 nucleotide sequence: TGTGCCAGCAGCCGAGAGGCTAATGAAAAACTGTTTTTT. Translated: CASSREANEKLFF. The J gene is TRBJ1-4, the V gene TRBV7-2; no reliable D call. The CDR3 consists of 13 residues. Trimming removed 5 bases at V and 3 bases at J, with 7 bases between. Germline lookup yields CDR1 SGHTA and CDR2 FQGNSA. The full variable domain, completed using reference TRBV7-2 and TRBJ1-4, is GAGVSQSPSNKVTEKGKDVELRCDPISGHTALYWYRQSLGQGLEFLIYFQGNSAPDKSGLPSDRFSAERTGGSVSTLTIQRTQQEDSAVYLCASSREANEKLFFGSGTQLSVL.

The chain recombines TRBV18 with TRBJ1-2, with 10 nucleotides matching TRBD1. This CDR3 is built from 16 residues. Germline V gene data show CDR1 as KGHSH and CDR2 as LQKENI. V gave up 3 bases and J gave up 6 bases; unmatched junction bases: 10. The CDR3: CASSPSRDRGSDGYTF. The CDR3 nucleotides read TGTGCCAGCTCACCTAGCCGGGACAGGGGTTCGGATGGCTACACCTTC.

DNA for the CDR3: TGTGCCAGCAGCCAACTAGCGGGGGGCACAGATACGCAGTATTTT. Translated: CASSQLAGGTDTQYF. The J gene is TRBJ2-3, the V gene TRBV6-5, with 11 nucleotides matching TRBD2. Looked up from germline, CDR1 is MNHEY and CDR2 is SVGAGI. CDR3 length: 15 residues. The J segment lost 1 base and the V segment lost 6 bases, leaving 3 bases of the junction unmatched.

V usage is TRBV27 and J usage is TRBJ1-1; D gene ambiguous. Germline CDR1 and CDR2: MNHEY and SMNVEV (reference sequence). The V gene lost 3 bases and the J gene lost 6 bases, with 8 bases spanning the gap. This CDR3 has 12 residues. This chain's CDR3 is CASSLVGAEAFF. The CDR3 region has the DNA TGTGCCAGCAGTTTGGTCGGGGCTGAAGCTTTCTTT.

V and J are TRBV18 and TRBJ2-7; TRBD1 agrees at 12 bases. Germline values: CDR1 KGHSH, CDR2 LQKENI. CDR3 length: 14 amino acids. The V and J ends lost 3 bases and 7 bases, in that order; junction bases with no gene match: 4. Written as DNA, the CDR3 is TGTGCCAGCTCACCCGGGACAGGGGGCCGAGAGCAGTACTTC. Residues: CASSPGTGGREQYF.

The chain couples TRBV7-6 to TRBJ2-7; TRBD1 matches 9 bases. The trim removed 5 bases at V and 9 bases at J, leaving 2 bases unmatched. The CDR3 has 11 amino acids. Germline CDR1 reads SGHVS; CDR2 reads FNYEAQ. The CDR3 reads CASSPGQGQYF. CDR3 sequence (DNA): TGTGCCAGCAGCCCGGGACAGGGGCAGTACTTC.

This clone turned up a few times. This CDR3 is CASSYRGNTGELFF. The CDR3 bases are TGTGCCAGCAGTTACCGAGGGAACACCGGGGAGCTGTTTTTT. V is TRBV6-5 and J is TRBJ2-2; D is undetermined. The CDR3 contains 14 residues. Germline values: CDR1 MNHEY, CDR2 SVGAGI. Trimming left V 2 bases short and J 1 base short, with 5 bases between.

V and J are TRBV11-3 and TRBJ1-1; D unresolved. Trimming took 2 bases from V and 3 from J, leaving 7 bases between them. Germline loops: CDR1 SGHNT, CDR2 YENEEA. The CDR3 has 13 residues. The CDR3 sequence is CASSLRLDTEAFF. In DNA, the CDR3 is TGTGCCAGCAGCTTACGACTAGACACTGAAGCTTTCTTT. Full variable domain (missing parts from reference TRBV11-3 and TRBJ1-1): EAGVVQSPRYKIIEKKQPVAFWCNPISGHNTLYWYLQNLGQGPELLIRYENEEAVDDSQLPKDRFSAERLKGVDSTLKIQPAELGDSAVYLCASSLRLDTEAFFGQGTRLTVV.

The rearrangement joins TRBV7-2 to TRBJ1-5, with D tentatively TRBD1 (5 bases). Germline CDR1 is SGHTA and CDR2 is FQGNSA. The CDR3 spans 13 residues. Trimming stripped 6 bases from V and 5 bases from J, with 11 bases between. The CDR3 region is CASSLTAYQPQHF. CDR3 in DNA: TGTGCCAGCAGTTTGACAGCATATCAGCCCCAGCATTTT.

J is TRBJ2-7 and V is TRBV27; D call uncertain. CDR3 length: 14 amino acids. V was pared by 6 bases and J by 1 base, with 13 bases between. Per the germline V gene, CDR1 is MNHEY and CDR2 is SMNVEV (reference sequence). The CDR3 region is CASRPSPRSYEQYF. The CDR3 nucleotides read TGTGCCAGCAGGCCTTCCCCCAGATCCTACGAGCAGTACTTC.